This TCR beta chain was recovered during a study of CD8+CD57+ T cells in acquired aplastic anemia. Study summary: DNA from sorted CD4+ and CD8+ cells averaged roughly 3.2 ug.

The V end lost 5 bases, the J end lost 2 bases, and 4 bases lay between the germline ends. Germline loops: CDR1 SGDLS, CDR2 YYNGEE. The CDR3 is 11 amino acids. A remark on this clonotype: Its antigen is not identified.

Profiling of TCR beta VDJ combinations and CDR3 sequences used genomic DNA as template. TCRdb recomputed calls from the reads with MiXCR, one row per CDR3 protein. The table has about 190,000 distinct CDR3 sequences, about three fifths seen once. Regarding the study as a whole: Comparison of patients with controls identified approximately 28 shared CD8+ CDR3 sequences.

Sequenced: sorted CD4+, CD8+, or CD8+CD57+ T cells (not recorded which) from PBMCs. This sequence joins TRBV9 and TRBJ1-2; D not certain. This clonotype was sampled from a human donor with severe aplastic anemia or a healthy control (not recorded which). In DNA form, the CDR3 reads TGTGCCAGCAGTAACAACTATGGCTACACCTTC. This encodes CASSNNYGYTF. The full variable domain, completed using reference TRBV9 and TRBJ1-2, is DSGVTQTPKHLITATGQRVTLRCSPRSGDLSVYWYQQSLDQGLQFLIQYYNGEERAKGNILERFSAQQFPDLHSELNLSSLELGDSALYFCASSNNYGYTFGSGTRLTVV.